The present T cell receptor beta chain was sequenced within a study of OX40 agonist ivuxolimab in advanced cancers. Across the study: Dose-escalation patients were diagnosed with hepatocellular carcinoma, melanoma, renal cell cancer or head and neck cancer. The dose-escalation cohort was approximately 84% male, with a mean age of about 60 years, ranging about 20 to 79.

Findings and limits, study-wide: The antigen specificity of the peripheral T cells (those that were expanded) was not determined.

In the case of this clone: Its antigen is undetermined.

Blood sampling was done at baseline, cycle 4 day 1, and cycle 7 day 1. The protocol was immunoSEQ multiplex PCR, while the TCRdb copy is restricted to in-frame clones and leaves out a portion. The data hold approximately 60,000 clones, with about 83% observed a single time. CDR3 size: 16 residues. J lost 4 bases, V lost 2 bases, and 8 bases had no gene match. Germline V CDR1 and CDR2: SGHNT, YYREEE (reference sequence). The chain has TRBV5-4 and TRBJ2-3; 9 bases are a match to TRBD1. This specimen was CD4+ or CD8+ T cells sorted from blood, taken in a trial of the OX40 agonist ivuxolimab. This sequence originates from an adult with an advanced solid tumor such as melanoma, head and neck, liver or kidney cancer. The CDR3 sequence is CASSLNGQGFSDTQYF. CDR3 DNA: TGTGCCAGCAGCTTAAACGGACAGGGGTTTTCAGATACGCAGTATTTT.